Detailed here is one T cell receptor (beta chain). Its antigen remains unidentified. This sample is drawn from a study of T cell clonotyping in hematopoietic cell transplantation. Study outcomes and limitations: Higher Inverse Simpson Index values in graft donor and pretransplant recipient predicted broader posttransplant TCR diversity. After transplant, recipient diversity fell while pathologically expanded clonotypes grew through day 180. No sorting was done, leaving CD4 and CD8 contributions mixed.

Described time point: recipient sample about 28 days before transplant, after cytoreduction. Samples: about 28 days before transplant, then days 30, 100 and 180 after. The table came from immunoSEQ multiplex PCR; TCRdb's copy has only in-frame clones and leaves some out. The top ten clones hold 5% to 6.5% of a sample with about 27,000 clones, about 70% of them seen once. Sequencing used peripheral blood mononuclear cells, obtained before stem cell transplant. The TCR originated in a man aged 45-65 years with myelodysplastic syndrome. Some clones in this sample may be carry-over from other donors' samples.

In nucleotides, the CDR3 is TGTGCCAGCAGTTCCCTCTCGACAGGGGTCCAGCCCCAGCATTTT. This encodes CASSSLSTGVQPQHF. V is TRBV28 and J is TRBJ1-5; TRBD1 matches at 8 bases. CDR3 length equals 15 residues. J gave up 7 bases and V 4 bases, and 9 bases lay outside the gene matches. CDR1 and CDR2 (germline): MDHEN, SYDVKM.